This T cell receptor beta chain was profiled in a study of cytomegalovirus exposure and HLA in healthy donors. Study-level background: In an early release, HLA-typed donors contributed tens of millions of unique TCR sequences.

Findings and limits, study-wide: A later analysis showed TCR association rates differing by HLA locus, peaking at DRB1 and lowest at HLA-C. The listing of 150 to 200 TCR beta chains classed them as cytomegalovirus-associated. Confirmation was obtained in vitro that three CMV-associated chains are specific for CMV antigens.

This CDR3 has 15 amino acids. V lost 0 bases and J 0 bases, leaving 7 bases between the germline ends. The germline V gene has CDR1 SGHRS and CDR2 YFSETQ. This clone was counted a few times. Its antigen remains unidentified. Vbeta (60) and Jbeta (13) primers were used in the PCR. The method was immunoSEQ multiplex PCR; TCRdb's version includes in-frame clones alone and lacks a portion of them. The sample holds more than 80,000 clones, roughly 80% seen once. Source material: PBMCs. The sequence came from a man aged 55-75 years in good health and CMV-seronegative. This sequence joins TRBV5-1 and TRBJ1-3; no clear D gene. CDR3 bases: TGCGCCAGCAGCTTGGGTCTCAGCTCTGGAAACACCATATATTTT. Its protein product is CASSLGLSSGNTIYF.